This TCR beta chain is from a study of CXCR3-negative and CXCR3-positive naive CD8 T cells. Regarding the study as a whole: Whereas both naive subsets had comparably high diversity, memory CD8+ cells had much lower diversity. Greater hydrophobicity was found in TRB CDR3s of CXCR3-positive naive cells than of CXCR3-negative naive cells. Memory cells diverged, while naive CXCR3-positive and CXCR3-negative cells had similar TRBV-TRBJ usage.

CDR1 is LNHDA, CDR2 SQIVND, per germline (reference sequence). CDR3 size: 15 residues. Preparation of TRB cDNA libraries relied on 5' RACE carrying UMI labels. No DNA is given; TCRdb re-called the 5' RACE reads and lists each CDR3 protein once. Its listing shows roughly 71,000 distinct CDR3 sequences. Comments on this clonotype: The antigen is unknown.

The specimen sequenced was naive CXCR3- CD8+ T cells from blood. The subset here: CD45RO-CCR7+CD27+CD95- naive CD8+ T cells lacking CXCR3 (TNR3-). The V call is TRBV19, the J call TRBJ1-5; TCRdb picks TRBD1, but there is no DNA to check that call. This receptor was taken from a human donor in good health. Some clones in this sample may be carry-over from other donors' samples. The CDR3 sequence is CASSMGQGTLAPQHF.